The clone carrying this T cell receptor (beta chain) was seen many times. The antigen remains undetermined. The CDR3 has 15 amino acids. The ends were cut back, 4 bases at V and 0 bases at J, with 14 bases in the middle. Germline CDR1 is SGHRS and CDR2 is YFSETQ. For Graves' hyperthyroidism to be stable, ophthalmopathy could not progress within 18 months. The study enrolled patients aged 18 to 65 with newly diagnosed hyperthyroidism of under 2 months' duration. The study excluded patients with uncontrolled infection, other autoimmune disease, pregnancy or lactation. The data derive from a study of T cells in Graves' hyperthyroidism and ophthalmopathy. Whole-study findings and limits: Blood shared most expanded thyroid clonotypes above 0.001.

Regions amplified from RNA transcripts were the TCR beta CDR3 regions. First-round RT-PCR targeting the TCR CDR3 was performed with the HTBI primer set. Each CDR3 protein gets one entry after TCRdb re-called the multiplex PCR reads with MiXCR. The data hold hundreds of thousands of distinct CDR3 sequences, with roughly 13% observed a single time. This receptor was obtained from a woman in her late teens or twenties with Graves' hyperthyroidism. V is TRBV5-1 and J is TRBJ2-7; perhaps TRBD2 as D (5 bases). The sample taken for sequencing was blood. In DNA, the CDR3 is TGCGCCAGCAGCCCCGAATTCGGAGGCTCCTACGAGCAGTACTTC. Protein: CASSPEFGGSYEQYF.